This T cell receptor (beta chain) was sequenced during a study of T cell responses to AZD1222 COVID-19 vaccine. Study-wide points: Vaccination with two AZD1222 doses was followed by a rise in Spike-specific TCR breadth and depth. In all cases, repertoires were sampled only after the peak T cell response. Clonal diversity was possibly underestimated, and the donors were mostly white British, with more females. Researchers report vaccine-associated CD4 TCRs spanning spike, with dominance at 160-218 and 743-854.

Worth noting for this clone: The antigen remains undetermined.

Germline V lookup: CDR1 SGHDT, CDR2 YYEEEE. V was cut by 4 bases and J by 3 bases, with 16 bases left in between. This CDR3 is built from 15 residues. Generated by immunoSEQ multiplex PCR, the TCRdb table keeps only in-frame clones and is missing some. Here the sample spans about 56,000 clones, around 80% being singletons. This clonotype was sampled from an adult who received the AZD1222 COVID-19 vaccine. This chain joins TRBV5-6 and TRBJ2-5; perhaps D is TRBD1 or TRBD2 (5 bases each). This specimen was peripheral blood, taken 28 days after the second AZD1222 dose. The CDR3 is CASSVRDPREETQYF. DNA of the CDR3: TGTGCCAGCAGCGTCCGGGACCCCCGGGAAGAGACCCAGTACTTC.